This T cell receptor (beta chain) was observed in a study of T-cell reconstitution after alpha-beta-depleted transplantation in children. Using unique molecular identifiers, the investigators prepared the TCRbeta library. MiXCR, run by TCRdb on the PCR reads, gives a single entry per CDR3 protein. The sample lists roughly 420,000 distinct CDR3 sequences; 15% to 20% were seen once. This CDR3 is built from 14 residues. The germline V gene encodes CDR1 SGHVS and CDR2 FQNEAQ. V was shortened by 1 base and J by 2 bases, with 8 bases between the two germline ends. Study-wide results and limits: One year post-transplant, T-cell counts and diversity were largely derived from T cells produced anew. Surviving recipient T cells and thymic progenitors accounted for the high day-60 TCRbeta diversity observed in some patients. In patients about two months after transplant, alpha-beta T cells reportedly arose from several hundred expanded graft clones.

Worth noting for this clonotype: Antigen specificity is unknown.

The source material was PBMCs, mostly from graft donor cells, sampled 360 days after TCRalphabeta/CD19-depleted stem cell transplant. The receptor was isolated from a boy younger than two who had a stem cell transplant for Wiskott-Aldrich syndrome, so the T cells may come from the graft donor. The chain couples TRBV7-8 to TRBJ1-1; no reliable D call. DNA for the CDR3: TGTGCCAGCAGCTTAGGAAAGATTAACACTGAAGCTTTCTTT. Residues: CASSLGKINTEAFF.